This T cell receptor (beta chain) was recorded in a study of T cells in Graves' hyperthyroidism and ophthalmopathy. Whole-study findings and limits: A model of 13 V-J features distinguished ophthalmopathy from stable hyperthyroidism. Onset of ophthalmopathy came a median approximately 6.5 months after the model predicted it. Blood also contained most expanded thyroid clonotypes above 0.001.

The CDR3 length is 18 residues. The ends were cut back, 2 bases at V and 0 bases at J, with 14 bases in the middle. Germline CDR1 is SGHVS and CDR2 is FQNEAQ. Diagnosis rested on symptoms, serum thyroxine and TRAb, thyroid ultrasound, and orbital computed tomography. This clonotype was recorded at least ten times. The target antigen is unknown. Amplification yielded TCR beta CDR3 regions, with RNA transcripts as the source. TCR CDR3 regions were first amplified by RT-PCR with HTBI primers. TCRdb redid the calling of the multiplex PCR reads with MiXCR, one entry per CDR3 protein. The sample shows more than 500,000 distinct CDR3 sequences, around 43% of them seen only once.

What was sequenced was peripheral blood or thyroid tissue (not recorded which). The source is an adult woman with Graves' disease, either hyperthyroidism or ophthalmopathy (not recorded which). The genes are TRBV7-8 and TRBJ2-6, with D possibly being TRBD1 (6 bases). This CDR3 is CASSLIWDILSGANVLTF. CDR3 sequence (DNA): TGTGCCAGCAGCTTAATCTGGGACATCCTCTCTGGGGCCAACGTCCTGACTTTC.